This TCR beta chain was captured in a study of shared clonotypes between healthy human individuals. Study overall: CD8 memory received one plate per donor, CD8 naive two, CD4 memory three and CD4 naive three. Study-wide results and caveats: The authors sampled blood alone, and tissue repertoires likely differ. Sorted-subset sequencing, rarefaction showed, was incomplete despite large depth.

As regards this clone: The target antigen is unknown.

CDR3 length equals 14 residues. Trimming shortened V by 3 bases and J by 2 bases, and 10 bases separated the two germline ends. The germline gives CDR1 MRHNA, CDR2 SNTAGT. Every immunoSEQ plate was one replicate of a subset's evenly spread DNA. The protocol was immunoSEQ multiplex PCR, while the TCRdb copy is restricted to in-frame clones and leaves out a portion. The sample has 600,000 to 800,000 clones, 72% seen once. The sequencing input was memory CD4+ T cells sorted from blood. Subset defined: CD45RA-negative fraction. This sequence was found in a woman in her twenties or thirties in good health. The chain combines TRBV6-4 with TRBJ1-2, with D perhaps matching TRBD1 (5 bases). Here the CDR3 reads CASSDGASNYGYTF. The CDR3 bases are TGTGCCAGCAGTGATGGGGCCTCCAACTATGGCTACACCTTC.